This note documents a single T cell receptor beta chain sequence. This clonotype occurred many times. The antigen it binds to is not known. Base-call qualities are not available, and no considerably larger clone is one nucleotide away. The sample comes from a study of T cells in Graves' hyperthyroidism and ophthalmopathy (dated by TCRdb to the late 2010s). Regarding the study in general: Peripheral blood samples were taken at initial diagnosis, before any treatment was given. TCR V-J signatures able to tell the groups apart were searched for in a discovery cohort of 90 to 100 patients, of whom over 40 had Graves' ophthalmopathy and under 65 had stable Graves' hyperthyroidism. Whether ophthalmopathy could be predicted prospectively was tested in an independent validation cohort made up of approximately 19 hyperthyroidism patients plus 17 patients who later progressed to ophthalmopathy. The roughly 91 discovery patients were randomly split 7:3 into training and test sets. Thyroid tissue and blood T-cell repertoires from several Graves' hyperthyroidism patients were also compared in the study. After blood sampling, hyperthyroidism patients were treated with methimazole at a starting dose of 30 mg daily, and ophthalmopathy patients were treated with high-dose intravenous methylprednisolone. According to the paper, TCR Vbeta CDR3 sequencing was carried out on more than 120 peripheral blood samples, which came from 40 to 45 ophthalmopathy, under 80 hyperthyroidism and around 17 progressor patients.

The research as a whole found: A model built on a 13 V-J signature distinguished ophthalmopathy from stable hyperthyroidism, reaching over 85% sensitivity and around 81% specificity in cross-validation and 80%/75% in testing. Sample size was not statistically predetermined, and blinding of investigators to group allocation was not performed. Most expanded thyroid clonotypes (frequency above 0.001) were also detected in blood, suggesting blood repertoires may reflect thyroid immune responses. In validation, the model predicted progression to ophthalmopathy a median of roughly 6.5 months before onset, with about 67% sensitivity and 72.22% specificity.

In the ophthalmopathy patients, disease was moderately to severely active, with a Clinical Activity Score of 3 or more, a NOSPECS grade of 4 or more, and a duration of less than 3 months. Exclusion was applied to patients with uncontrolled infections, other autoimmune diseases, pregnancy or lactation. Diagnoses were based on clinical symptoms, serum thyroxine and TRAb, thyroid ultrasound and orbital computed tomography. Ficoll-Paque density gradient centrifugation was used to isolate PBMCs from 8 to 10 ml of fresh peripheral blood. Trizol reagent was used to extract total RNA, and RNA quality was then checked on an Agilent 2100 Bioanalyzer. Amplification of TCR beta CDR3 regions was carried out from RNA transcripts. The TCR CDR3 was subjected to a first round of RT-PCR using the HTBI primer set and the Qiagen OneStep RT-PCR kit. Libraries were constructed in a second round of multiplex PCR, after which size selection and purification were performed. The libraries were sequenced on an Illumina HiSeq2000 using paired-end 100 bp reads. The paper's processing steps were these. SOAPnuke was used to process the raw data, throwing out any read that contained adapters or uncalled bases, had a mean Phred below 15, or lacked an exact constant-primer or identifier match. COPE v1.2.5 was used to merge high-quality paired reads, and clonotypes were defined as unique nucleotide sequences. MiTCR v1.1 was used to align the clonotypes against IMGT TRBV, TRBD and TRBJ reference segments. Only V-J combinations with frequency above 0.0001, covering about 99% of repertoires, were analysed. The TCS score was defined as F50 (clonal expansion) divided by E x V (chaos), with BLOSUM62-based TCRdist calculated between CDR3 peptides within each V-J. Welch's t-statistics and random forest reduced around 520 V-J features to roughly 13, which were used in a naive Bayes classifier (R e1071). Thyroid-blood repertoire similarity was quantified with the Morisita-Horn index. Using fastp at Q25 and MiXCR, TCRdb reprocessed the public reads and kept productive beta chains. Rows with one shared CDR3 protein collapse into an entry with the most common genes and DNA. In this record, the V and J calls reflect TCRdb's handling and not the investigators' own analysis. The sample contains about 610,000 distinct CDR3 sequences, roughly 14% of them found a single time. Clones ranked in the top ten supply 3.5% to 4.5% of the sample.

The CDR3 runs 15 amino acids, cysteine and phenylalanine included. Only the CDR3 DNA is retained, 45 bases long and in frame from the first base. Via the germline V gene, CDR1 is MDHEN and CDR2 SYDVKM. The junction shows trimming of 5 bases on V and 0 bases on J, plus 13 bases between the germline ends. The sequence derives from a woman aged 35 to 49 with Graves' ophthalmopathy. The chain is assembled from TRBV28 and TRBJ1-2, with TRBD1 perhaps the D gene, on 6 matching bases. Sequencing used blood. The CDR3 corresponds to CASSPPRQANYGYTF. Read as DNA, the sequence is TGTGCCAGCAGTCCCCCTCGACAGGCTAACTATGGCTACACCTTC.